The 27 T cell receptor beta chains below all came from one sample that was sequenced in a study of shared clonotypes between healthy human individuals. Clones were sequenced by immunoSEQ multiplex PCR, and TCRdb holds only the in-frame ones, with some missing. The sample gives 2 million to 2.5 million clones, 90% to 95% of which show up once; more than 0.1% is in the top ten. Sequenced sample: naive CD4+ T cells sorted from blood. As for subset: CD45RA+ positively selected. The receptors here all came from a man in his late teens or twenties in good health.

The chain is built from TRBV5-4 and TRBJ1-6, with D uncertain. Between the trimmed V and J ends, which lost 0 bases and 10 bases, there was a span of 11 bases. There are 14 residues in the CDR3. The germline CDR1 and CDR2 sequences are SGHNT and YYREEE (reference sequence). The CDR3 sequence: CASSLDSVQSPLHF. Here the CDR3 DNA reads TGTGCCAGCAGCTTGGATAGCGTGCAGTCACCCCTCCACTTT. The whole variable domain, remainder taken from reference TRBV5-4 and TRBJ1-6, is ETGVTQSPTHLIKTRGQQVTLRCSSQSGHNTVSWYQQALGQGPQFIFQYYREEENGRGNFPPRFSGLQFPNYSSELNVNALELDDSALYLCASSLDSVQSPLHFGNGTRLTVT.

This chain uses TRBV7-9 with TRBJ1-2; D possibly corresponds to TRBD1 (5 bases). The ends were cut back, 5 bases at V and 6 bases at J, with 19 bases in the middle. CDR1 and CDR2 (germline): SEHNR, FQNEAQ (reference sequence). The CDR3 covers 15 residues. CDR3: CASSPTLTDRHGYTF. The CDR3 DNA sequence: TGTGCCAGCAGCCCTACCTTGACAGATCGTCATGGCTACACCTTC.

This chain connects TRBV9 to TRBJ2-2, with 9 bases that match TRBD2. Germline V CDR1 and CDR2: SGDLS, YYNGEE. The CDR3 loop spans 15 amino acids. V shed 1 base, J shed 6 bases, and the junction held 4 bases outside the gene matches. The CDR3 region is CASSVRRTSAGELFF. For the CDR3, the DNA is TGTGCCAGCAGCGTAAGGAGGACTAGCGCCGGGGAGCTGTTTTTT.

This chain links TRBV19 with TRBJ2-5; a possible D gene is TRBD1 (5 bases). The CDR3 has 13 residues. Trimming cost V 7 bases and J 1 base, with 10 bases left between them. Germline lookup yields CDR1 LNHDA and CDR2 SQIVND (reference sequence). CDR3 amino acids: CASKGQGQETQYF. The CDR3 DNA reads TGTGCCAGTAAGGGGCAGGGCCAAGAGACCCAGTACTTC.

As regards this clone: The sample holds other DNA sequences that translate to the same CDR3. This rearrangement joins TRBV7-9 to TRBJ2-1; D gene uncertain. Germline loops: CDR1 SEHNR, CDR2 FQNEAQ (reference sequence). The CDR3 loop spans 12 amino acids. V was cut by 1 base and J by 6 bases, with 4 bases left in between. CDR3 protein: CASSLGFNEQFF. CDR3 sequence (DNA): TGTGCCAGCAGCTTAGGATTCAATGAGCAGTTCTTC.

V and J are TRBV7-6 and TRBJ2-1; no clear D. Germline V gene sequence: CDR1 SGHVS, CDR2 FNYEAQ. CDR3 length equals 16 residues. Trimming shortened V by 5 bases and J by 7 bases, and 21 bases separated the two germline ends. The CDR3 DNA follows: TGTGCCAGCAGCCGGTCTGGGTTTACTCAGGAGAATGAGCAGTTCTTC. Its translation is CASSRSGFTQENEQFF.

This rearrangement joins TRBV30 to TRBJ1-5; 10 bases match TRBD1. CDR3 length equals 14 residues. The V segment lost 1 base and the J segment 6 bases; nucleotides outside the gene matches: 3. Germline V gene data show CDR1 as GTSNPN and CDR2 as SVGIG (reference sequence). CDR3 sequence reads: CAWSGQGAIQPQHF. The CDR3 DNA is TGTGCCTGGAGTGGACAGGGGGCAATTCAGCCCCAGCATTTT.

This chain connects TRBV6-1 to TRBJ1-1; no clear D gene. This CDR3 has 16 residues. Looked up from germline, CDR1 is MNHNS and CDR2 is SASEGT. V dropped 0 bases and J dropped 0 bases, with 11 bases sitting between them. CDR3 coding DNA: TGTGCCAGCAGTGAAGCGAGGCTGCTTATGAACACTGAAGCTTTCTTT. Translating gives CASSEARLLMNTEAFF.

This chain connects TRBV30 to TRBJ2-7, with 9 bases aligning to TRBD2. The germline V gene has CDR1 GTSNPN and CDR2 SVGIG (reference sequence). The junction had 15 bases not matched to a gene; V was cut back by 0 bases and J by 0 bases. The CDR3 sequence is 19 residues long. CDR3 nucleotides: TGTGCCTGGAGTGTATGGTTAATCTCTAGCGGGGACCACTCCTACGAGCAGTACTTC. Its translation: CAWSVWLISSGDHSYEQYF.

V and J are TRBV5-1 and TRBJ1-1; a weak D match, TRBD1 (5 bases). The CDR3 runs 12 residues. Germline V gene data show CDR1 as SGHRS and CDR2 as YFSETQ. V was clipped by 3 bases and J by 8 bases, with 11 bases between them. The DNA for the CDR3 is TGCGCCAGCAGCTCCTCGGGGGAGGAAGCTTTCTTT. Amino acids: CASSSSGEEAFF.

This chain uses TRBV5-5 with TRBJ2-1, with D perhaps given as TRBD1 or TRBD2 (5 bases each). Germline CDR1 and CDR2: SGHKS and YYEKEE (reference sequence). Trimming removed 0 bases at V and 10 bases at J, with 11 bases between. There are 13 residues in the CDR3. CDR3 amino acids: CASSLGVGDEQFF. CDR3 in DNA: TGTGCCAGCAGCTTGGGTGTAGGGGACGAGCAGTTCTTC.

The chain joins TRBV30 to TRBJ1-5, with D unresolved. V dropped 4 bases and J dropped 7 bases, with 11 bases sitting between them. The length of the CDR3 is 12 residues. The germline gives CDR1 GTSNPN, CDR2 SVGIG (reference sequence). CDR3 coding DNA: TGTGCCTGGACCAGACCCGGACAGCCCCAGCATTTT. Translated: CAWTRPGQPQHF.

The rearrangement joins TRBV7-9 to TRBJ1-1, with no clear D. Germline CDR1 and CDR2: SEHNR and FQNEAQ (reference sequence). CDR3 length equals 13 residues. Between the trimmed V and J ends, which lost 8 bases and 3 bases, there was a span of 13 bases. The CDR3 loop is CASLEALDTEAFF. As DNA, the CDR3 is TGTGCCAGCCTCGAGGCTTTGGACACTGAAGCTTTCTTT.

The chain links TRBV30 to TRBJ1-3, with D possibly matching TRBD1 (5 bases). The CDR3 is 14 residues long. Trimming pared 5 bases from V and 1 base from J, leaving 12 bases between. Germline V CDR1 and CDR2: GTSNPN, SVGIG (reference sequence). CDR3 sequence (DNA): TGTGCCTGGGGGGCCGACAGTTCTGGAAACACCATATATTTT. Translation: CAWGADSSGNTIYF.

This rearrangement joins TRBV7-2 to TRBJ1-1; no firm D call. This CDR3 has 13 amino acids. Trimming stripped 8 bases from V and 0 bases from J, with 10 bases between. Germline CDR1 SGHTA, CDR2 FQGNSA. DNA for the CDR3: TGTGCCAGCCTAGAACCCGTGAACACTGAAGCTTTCTTT. It codes for CASLEPVNTEAFF.

In the case of this clone: This sample also contains other DNA sequences that code for the same CDR3. The chain couples TRBV7-2 to TRBJ2-7; no clear D gene. V lost 2 bases, J lost 0 bases, and 8 bases lay in between. Germline V gene data show CDR1 as SGHTA and CDR2 as FQGNSA. The CDR3 spans 14 residues. The CDR3 region is CASSLSRGSYEQYF. CDR3 sequence (DNA): TGTGCCAGCAGCTTATCCCGAGGCTCCTACGAGCAGTACTTC.

The V and J genes are TRBV5-1 and TRBJ1-4, with D perhaps TRBD1 (6 bases). Trimming left V 6 bases short and J 7 bases short, with 16 bases between. This CDR3 region has 14 residues. Germline V gives CDR1 SGHRS, CDR2 YFSETQ. CDR3 bases: TGCGCCAGCAACTTACAGGGAACGACTGAAAAACTGTTTTTT. Protein sequence: CASNLQGTTEKLFF. The variable domain in full, completed from reference TRBV5-1 and TRBJ1-4, reads KAGVTQTPRYLIKTRGQQVTLSCSPISGHRSVSWYQQTPGQGLQFLFEYFSETQRNKGNFPGRFSGRQFSNSRSEMNVSTLELGDSALYLCASNLQGTTEKLFFGSGTQLSVL.

The chain has TRBV19 and TRBJ2-5, with 7 bases that match TRBD1. The V segment lost 7 bases and the J segment 1 base; nucleotides outside the gene matches: 6. Germline values: CDR1 LNHDA, CDR2 SQIVND (reference sequence). The CDR3 has 14 amino acids. Here the CDR3 DNA reads TGTGCCAGTACTTCTCGGGACAGCCAAGAGACCCAGTACTTC. It encodes CASTSRDSQETQYF.

The chain employs TRBV6-1 and TRBJ2-2, with 7 bases lining up with TRBD2. This CDR3 comprises 14 residues. V lost 1 base to trimming and J lost 7 bases; unmatched junction nucleotides: 3. Germline lookup yields CDR1 MNHNS and CDR2 SASEGT. CDR3 residues: CASSEEREIGELFF. The CDR3 DNA reads TGTGCCAGCAGTGAAGAGCGGGAAATCGGGGAGCTGTTTTTT.

The chain carries TRBV5-1 and TRBJ2-7, with D perhaps matching TRBD2 (7 bases). Germline CDR1 reads SGHRS; CDR2 reads YFSETQ. This CDR3 has 15 amino acids. Trimming shortened V by 0 bases and J by 4 bases, and 14 bases separated the two germline ends. CDR3 protein: CASSLDWGGGYEQYF. The DNA for the CDR3 is TGCGCCAGCAGCTTGGATTGGGGAGGGGGATACGAGCAGTACTTC. Drawing the rest from reference TRBV5-1 and TRBJ2-7, the complete variable domain is KAGVTQTPRYLIKTRGQQVTLSCSPISGHRSVSWYQQTPGQGLQFLFEYFSETQRNKGNFPGRFSGRQFSNSRSEMNVSTLELGDSALYLCASSLDWGGGYEQYFGPGTRLTVT.

The chain employs TRBV7-3 and TRBJ2-2; D may be TRBD2 (5 bases). Trimming took off 4 bases at V and 6 bases at J, with 9 bases between the two ends. The germline V gene has CDR1 SGHTA and CDR2 FQGTGA. The CDR3 loop spans 13 amino acids. The CDR3 coding sequence is TGTGCCAGCAGCTCACAGAGGGCCGGGGAGCTGTTTTTT. It codes for CASSSQRAGELFF.

This clone was observed once. The gene calls are TRBV4-1 and TRBJ2-7; the D gene is possibly TRBD2 (6 bases). Trimming stripped 5 bases from V and 2 bases from J, with 16 bases between. In germline, CDR1 is MGHRA, CDR2 YSYEKL. CDR3 size: 15 residues. The CDR3 here is CASSVRMGGPYEQYF. The CDR3 nucleotides read TGCGCCAGCAGCGTCCGGATGGGGGGACCCTACGAGCAGTACTTC.

This chain links TRBV7-9 with TRBJ2-1, with D perhaps given as TRBD1 or TRBD2 (5 bases each). There are 15 residues in the CDR3. The germline gives CDR1 SEHNR, CDR2 FQNEAQ (reference sequence). V lost 6 bases, J lost 10 bases, and 22 bases lay in between. The CDR3 sequence is CASSSPGPPAREQFF. CDR3 nucleotides: TGTGCCAGCAGTTCGCCGGGACCCCCAGCACGGGAGCAGTTCTTC.

The chain employs TRBV18 and TRBJ1-1; D perhaps matches TRBD1 (5 bases). The CDR3 contains 13 residues. The germline V gene has CDR1 KGHSH and CDR2 LQKENI. Trimming removed 10 bases from V and 2 bases from J, with 14 bases in between. The CDR3 loop is CATSGGRNTEAFF. In nucleotides, the CDR3 is TGTGCCACCTCCGGGGGGAGAAACACTGAAGCTTTCTTT.

V gene TRBV7-2 combines with J gene TRBJ1-1, with TRBD1 identical over 7 bases. The CDR3 consists of 15 residues. Germline loops: CDR1 SGHTA, CDR2 FQGNSA. J gave up 3 bases and V 5 bases, and 9 bases lay outside the gene matches. In DNA form, the CDR3 reads TGTGCCAGCAGCGATTTAACAGGGGCGGACACTGAAGCTTTCTTT. Protein sequence: CASSDLTGADTEAFF.

This sequence joins TRBV5-4 and TRBJ1-2; 7 bases align to TRBD1. V lost 4 bases, J lost 3 bases, and 6 bases stayed unmatched. Per germline, CDR1 SGHNT and CDR2 YYREEE (reference sequence). The CDR3 length is 14 residues. The CDR3 spells CASSAPGTDYGYTF. The CDR3 bases are TGTGCCAGCAGCGCCCCCGGGACAGACTATGGCTACACCTTC.

This chain links TRBV7-2 with TRBJ2-1; 7 bases agree with TRBD2. Germline V gene sequence: CDR1 SGHTA, CDR2 FQGNSA. CDR3 length: 15 amino acids. The V and J ends lost 2 bases and 0 bases, in that order; junction bases with no gene match: 1. The CDR3 reads CASSLKRGSYNEQFF. In DNA form, the CDR3 reads TGTGCCAGCAGCTTAAAGCGGGGCTCCTACAATGAGCAGTTCTTC. Based on the CDR3 plus reference TRBV7-2 and TRBJ2-1, the full variable domain is GAGVSQSPSNKVTEKGKDVELRCDPISGHTALYWYRQSLGQGLEFLIYFQGNSAPDKSGLPSDRFSAERTGGSVSTLTIQRTQQEDSAVYLCASSLKRGSYNEQFFGPGTRLTVL.